This T cell receptor (beta chain) was recorded in a study of T cells after yellow fever vaccination. TCRdb fed the 5' RACE reads into MiXCR, producing one record per CDR3 protein. The sample lists approximately 580,000 distinct CDR3 sequences, roughly a sixth occurring once. Germline V CDR1 and CDR2: SGHRS, YFSETQ. J lost 0 bases, V lost 0 bases, and 7 bases had no gene match. The CDR3 contains 17 residues. This material consisted of PBMCs, taken 5 to 6 days after the first yellow fever vaccination. The receptor was isolated from a young man who received the YFV17D yellow fever vaccine. This chain links TRBV5-1 with TRBJ2-7; 9 bases line up with TRBD1. The CDR3 sequence: CASSLGVHRGHSYEQYF. CDR3 DNA sequence: TGCGCCAGCAGCTTGGGGGTTCACAGGGGGCACTCCTACGAGCAGTACTTC. The variable domain in full, completed from reference TRBV5-1 and TRBJ2-7, reads KAGVTQTPRYLIKTRGQQVTLSCSPISGHRSVSWYQQTPGQGLQFLFEYFSETQRNKGNFPGRFSGRQFSNSRSEMNVSTLELGDSALYLCASSLGVHRGHSYEQYFGPGTRLTVT.